Presented here are 11 T cell receptor beta chains from one specimen sequenced in a study of blood T cell repertoires in COVID-19. Generated by immunoSEQ multiplex PCR, the TCRdb table keeps only in-frame clones and is missing some. The sample holds about 310,000 clones, approximately 89% seen once. Input material: peripheral blood. The receptor set was obtained from a woman aged 45 to 65 who had recovered from COVID-19.

This chain connects TRBV27 to TRBJ2-5; 8 bases agree with TRBD2. The CDR3 loop spans 15 amino acids. The germline CDR1 and CDR2 sequences are MNHEY and SMNVEV (reference sequence). V lost 6 bases and J lost 2; bases outside the gene matches: 8. The CDR3, as DNA: TGTGCCAGCAGCCCCGGGACTAGGATTCAAGAGACCCAGTACTTC. As protein: CASSPGTRIQETQYF.

A few counts support this clone. The genes are TRBV5-4 and TRBJ1-6; D is unresolved. The germline V and J ends were trimmed by 6 bases and 5 bases, with 9 bases remaining between them. There are 13 residues in the CDR3. CDR1 and CDR2 from the germline V gene are SGHNT and YYREEE (reference sequence). CDR3 loop: CASKQRDNSPLHF. The CDR3 bases are TGTGCCAGCAAACAGCGGGATAATTCACCCCTCCACTTT.

This chain uses TRBV25-1 with TRBJ1-1; no clear D gene. The ends were cut back, 1 base at V and 1 base at J, with 4 bases in the middle. The CDR3 contains 13 residues. CDR1 is MGHDK and CDR2 is SYGVNS in the germline V gene. The CDR3 is CASSEWRNTEAFF. As DNA, the CDR3 is TGTGCCAGCAGTGAATGGAGGAACACTGAAGCTTTCTTT.

This clone appeared once. The J gene is TRBJ1-1, the V gene TRBV10-3; 8 bases align to TRBD1. Trimming removed 10 bases from V and 5 bases from J; junction bases left unmatched: 9. CDR3 length equals 13 residues. The V gene's germline CDR1 is ENHRY and CDR2 SYGVKD. CDR3 protein: CATGGTGGTEAFF. Written as DNA, the CDR3 is TGTGCCACAGGAGGAACAGGGGGTACTGAAGCTTTCTTT.

This chain joins TRBV19 and TRBJ2-1, with D perhaps matching TRBD2 (5 bases). Deletions cut 0 bases from V and 4 bases from J, with 10 bases between. The CDR3 is 15 residues long. Germline V lookup: CDR1 LNHDA, CDR2 SQIVND (reference sequence). The chain's CDR3 is CASSIERAVYNEQFF. The CDR3 bases are TGTGCCAGTAGTATAGAGCGGGCGGTGTACAATGAGCAGTTCTTC.

The chain joins TRBV28 to TRBJ1-2, with TRBD1 as a possible D gene (6 bases). From germline, CDR1 is MDHEN and CDR2 SYDVKM. The germline V and J ends were trimmed by 2 bases and 6 bases, with 13 bases remaining between them. The CDR3 is 14 residues long. CDR3 sequence: CASSLRSRGDGYTF. CDR3 in DNA: TGTGCCAGCAGTTTACGATCCAGGGGAGATGGCTACACCTTC.

The genes are TRBV2 and TRBJ2-7; TRBD1 matches at 7 bases. The trim removed 9 bases at V and 3 bases at J, leaving 11 bases unmatched. The germline V gene encodes CDR1 SNHLY and CDR2 FYNNEI. The CDR3 is 14 residues long. This CDR3 is CARNPDREDYEQYF. DNA for the CDR3: TGTGCCAGGAACCCTGACAGGGAAGACTACGAGCAGTACTTC. Looking up the rest from reference TRBV2 and TRBJ2-7 gives the full variable domain: EPEVTQTPSHQVTQMGQEVILRCVPISNHLYFYWYRQILGQKVEFLVSFYNNEISEKSEIFDDQFSVERPDGSNFTLKIRSTKLEDSAMYFCARNPDREDYEQYFGPGTRLTVT.

The table lists this clone with a few counts. The gene calls are TRBV4-2 and TRBJ2-7; D is unresolved. With 1 base removed from V and 7 bases from J, the gap between germline ends came to 11 bases. Germline V gives CDR1 LGHNA, CDR2 YNFKEQ. CDR3 length: 13 residues. The CDR3 sequence: CASSQAGSREQYF. The CDR3 DNA reads TGTGCCAGCAGCCAAGCTGGGTCTAGAGAGCAGTACTTC.

Here the CDR3 DNA reads TGCGCCAGCAGTCACGCGGGGGTCGGGGCTCAGCCCCAGCATTTT. Its protein is CASSHAGVGAQPQHF. The chain uses TRBV23-1 and TRBJ1-5, with a tentative D call TRBD1 (5 bases). TRBV23-1 qualifies as an ORF whose function is uncertain. The CDR3 spans 15 residues. Trimming removed 3 bases at V and 6 bases at J, with 15 bases between.

This clone appeared a single time. The chain uses TRBV6-5 and TRBJ2-7; D ambiguous. The CDR3 has 11 residues. Trimming took off 8 bases at V and 3 bases at J, with 8 bases between the two ends. CDR1 is MNHEY, CDR2 SVGAGI, per germline. This chain's CDR3 is CASARLYEQYF. The CDR3 DNA sequence: TGTGCCAGCGCCAGGCTCTACGAGCAGTACTTC.

This clone was detected a few times. The genes are TRBV4-1 and TRBJ1-5, with D uncertain. This CDR3 has 14 amino acids. Germline CDR1 and CDR2: MGHRA and YSYEKL. V lost 1 base to trimming and J lost 2 bases, with 6 bases between them. CDR3 nucleotides: TGCGCCAGCAGCCAAGGCCAGGGCAATCAGCCCCAGCATTTT. It codes for CASSQGQGNQPQHF.